This T cell receptor beta chain derives from a study of blood T cell repertoires in COVID-19. Study-wide context: Samples taken during acute and convalescent COVID-19 were collected in the United States, Italy and Spain. From T cells, B-cell-depleted T cells, or PBMCs came the material, which was cDNA or gDNA.

J was trimmed by 9 bases and V by 5 bases; bases with no gene match: 9. CDR3 length equals 15 residues. Germline lookup yields CDR1 SGHAT and CDR2 FQNNGV. As handled by the study authors: Amplification of reference gene primers provided the estimated nucleated cell counts. Libraries were prepared by immunoSEQ multiplex PCR; TCRdb keeps only in-frame clonotypes and omits some of them. That table is the source of V, J and clone size, and D and trimming were worked out from the DNA. In the table there are fewer than 250,000 clones, 83% of which are singletons. Input material: peripheral blood. This TCR derives from a woman in her 70s with active or convalescent COVID-19. The genes are TRBV11-2 and TRBJ2-1; TRBD2 aligns across 11 bases. As DNA, the CDR3 is TGTGCCAGCAGCGCAACTAGCGGGAGCGGGGGTGAGCAGTTCTTC. It yields the protein CASSATSGSGGEQFF.